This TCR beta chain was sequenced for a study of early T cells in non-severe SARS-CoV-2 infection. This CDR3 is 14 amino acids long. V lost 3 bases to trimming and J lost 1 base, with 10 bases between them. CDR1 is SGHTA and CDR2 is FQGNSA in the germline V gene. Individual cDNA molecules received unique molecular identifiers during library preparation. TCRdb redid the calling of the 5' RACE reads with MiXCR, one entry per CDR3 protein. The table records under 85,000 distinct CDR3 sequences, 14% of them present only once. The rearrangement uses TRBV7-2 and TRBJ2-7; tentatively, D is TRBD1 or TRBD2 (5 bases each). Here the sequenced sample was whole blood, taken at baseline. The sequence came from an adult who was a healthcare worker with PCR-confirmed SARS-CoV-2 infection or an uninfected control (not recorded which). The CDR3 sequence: CASSFRDGSYEQYF. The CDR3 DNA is TGTGCCAGCAGCTTCCGGGACGGGTCCTACGAGCAGTACTTC.